This T cell receptor (beta chain) was profiled in a study of blood T cell repertoires in COVID-19. Study-level background: Some COVID-19 samples were acute and others convalescent; all came from the United States, Italy and Spain. PBMCs, B-cell-depleted T cells, or T cells were the source of the cDNA or gDNA that made up the material.

Per the original methods: Counts of nucleated cells, estimated from reference gene primer amplification, were obtained. Sequencing used immunoSEQ multiplex PCR; TCRdb keeps in-frame clones, though not all of them. D and trimming were read from the DNA, whereas the V and J calls and clone size are those reported in that table. The table has about 110,000 clones, roughly 80% seen once. Trimming took 5 bases from V and 4 from J, leaving 14 bases between them. The germline CDR1 and CDR2 sequences are SEHNR and FQNEAQ (reference sequence). The CDR3 spans 14 residues. Sequences were obtained from peripheral blood. This sequence originates from a woman between 35 and 50 years old with acute or convalescent COVID-19. V usage is TRBV7-9 and J usage is TRBJ1-2; unclear D gene. CDR3 DNA sequence: TGTGCCAGCAGCATCCCCCAAGCCTCCTATGGCTACACCTTC. Its protein product is CASSIPQASYGYTF.